These T cell receptor delta chains were read from a single sample in a study of gamma-delta T cells after stem cell transplantation. TCRdb called clones from the RT-PCR reads again using CATT. The top ten hold under 45% of the sample, which has around 3,000 delta-chain clones, approximately 5.1% seen once. The specimen sequenced was gamma-delta T cells. Receptor source: a human donor. It is not recorded whose cells these are; they may come from a transplant donor. Both conserved end residues are part of each CDR3. The order of the fields is J gene, V gene, D gene, CDR3 DNA, CDR3 protein. D genes are given only for firm matches.

TRDJ1	TRDV2	TRDD3	TGTGCCTGTGACACGCTGGGGGATCCCACCGATAAACTCATCTTT	CACDTLGDPTDKLIF
TRDJ1	TRDV2	TRDD3	TGTGCCTGTGACATACTGGGGGATAGATCCGATAAACTCATCTTT	CACDILGDRSDKLIF